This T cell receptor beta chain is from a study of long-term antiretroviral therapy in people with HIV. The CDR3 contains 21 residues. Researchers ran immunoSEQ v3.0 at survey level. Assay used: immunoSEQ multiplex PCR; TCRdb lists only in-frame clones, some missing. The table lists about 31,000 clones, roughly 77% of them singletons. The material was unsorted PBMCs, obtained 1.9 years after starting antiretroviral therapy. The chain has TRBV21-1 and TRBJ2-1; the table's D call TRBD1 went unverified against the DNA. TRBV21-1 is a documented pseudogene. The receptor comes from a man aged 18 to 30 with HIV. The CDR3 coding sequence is TGTGCCAGCATCCCGGGACAGGGTGGTCACCGTATATCTTATTCAGACAATGAGCAGTTCTTC. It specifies CASIPGQGGHRISYSDNEQFF.